The 17 T cell receptor beta chains below all came from one sample that was sequenced in a study of metastatic and nonmetastatic thyroid tumors. Nobody among the patients had been given any treatment before thyroid surgery. Through MiXCR, TCRdb re-clonotyped the PCR reads. The repertoire consists of about 42,000 clones, with 12% occurring once and the leading ten covering approximately 9.1%. Sequenced: blood. These receptors all stem from a male donor with papillary thyroid cancer or a benign thyroid nodule (not recorded which). Some clones in this sample may be carry-over from other donors' samples.

This clone has ten or more counts. The rearrangement joins TRBV2 to TRBJ2-7; perhaps TRBD2 as D (6 bases). CDR1 is SNHLY and CDR2 is FYNNEI in the germline V gene. The CDR3 sequence is 13 residues long. V was cut by 7 bases and J by 0 bases, with 10 bases left in between. The CDR3 reads CASNLGLSYEQYF. The DNA of the CDR3 is TGTGCCAGCAACCTGGGACTCTCCTACGAGCAGTACTTC.

About this clone itself: A read error may be the cause here, since a much bigger clone is one base away. Other nucleotide sequences from this sample produce the same CDR3. The V and J genes are TRBV11-3 and TRBJ2-7; 8 bases line up with TRBD1. Germline CDR1 reads SGHNT; CDR2 reads YENEEA. V shed 5 bases, J shed 1 base, and the junction held 4 bases outside the gene matches. The CDR3 is made up of 14 amino acids. The CDR3 loop reads CASSPGQGSYEQYF. CDR3 bases: TGTGCCAGCAGCCCAGGACAGGGATCCTACGAGCAGTACTTC.

The sample holds many counts of this clone. The chain joins TRBV19 to TRBJ2-5; D is undetermined. The V end lost 10 bases, the J end lost 7 bases, and 19 bases lay between the germline ends. CDR1 is LNHDA and CDR2 is SQIVND in the germline V gene (reference sequence). The CDR3 length is 13 residues. The CDR3 nucleotides are TGTGCCACAACCCCAGCCGCATCAGGGACCCAGTACTTC. This translates into CATTPAASGTQYF.

The chain's CDR3 is CASSLGQGSYGYTF. The CDR3 DNA follows: TGTGCCAGTAGTCTCGGACAGGGGAGCTATGGCTACACCTTC. The chain uses TRBV19 and TRBJ1-2; 9 bases agree with TRBD1. Germline CDR1 LNHDA, CDR2 SQIVND (reference sequence). Unmatched junction bases numbered 5, after V lost 5 bases and J lost 4 bases. This CDR3 region has 14 residues.

In its sample, this clone was seen many times. The chain combines TRBV19 with TRBJ1-2; no clear D gene. The V and J ends lost 10 bases and 2 bases respectively, with 8 bases between them. Per germline, CDR1 LNHDA and CDR2 SQIVND (reference sequence). The CDR3 is 11 residues long. CDR3 protein: CATRTNYGYTF. CDR3 DNA: TGTGCCACCAGGACCAACTATGGCTACACCTTC.

This clone was counted ten times or more. The chain has TRBV28 and TRBJ2-7, with D perhaps TRBD1 (5 bases). V lost 5 bases to trimming and J lost 6 bases, with 11 bases between them. The CDR3 extends over 12 amino acids. CDR1 is MDHEN, CDR2 SYDVKM, per germline. The CDR3 DNA sequence: TGTGCCAGCAGTCTTCTCAGGGCCGAGCAGTACTTC. Its translation: CASSLLRAEQYF. The full variable domain, its missing parts supplied by reference TRBV28 and TRBJ2-7, is DVKVTQSSRYLVKRTGEKVFLECVQDMDHENMFWYRQDPGLGLRLIYFSYDVKMKEKGDIPEGYSVSREKKERFSLILESASTNQTSMYLCASSLLRAEQYFGPGTRLTVT.

This clone has a handful of counts. This chain connects TRBV6-1 to TRBJ1-5; weak D call: TRBD1 (6 bases). The CDR3 is made up of 14 amino acids. Germline CDR1 reads MNHNS; CDR2 reads SASEGT. Trimming left V 6 bases short and J 6 bases short, with 15 bases between. For the CDR3, the DNA is TGTGCCAGCAGGGGGGGCGGTAACAGTCAGCCCCAGCATTTT. This sequence encodes CASRGGGNSQPQHF.

This clone was found many times. The V call is TRBV11-2, the J call TRBJ2-1, with D maybe TRBD1 (5 bases). The CDR3 contains 17 residues. The germline CDR1 and CDR2 sequences are SGHAT and FQNNGV. The V and J ends lost 5 bases and 0 bases respectively, with 17 bases between them. CDR3: CASSPTGRVSSYNEQFF. The CDR3 DNA reads as TGTGCCAGCAGCCCCACAGGTAGGGTAAGCTCCTACAATGAGCAGTTCTTC.

Worth noting for this clone: A read error is possible here, since a much larger clone lies one base away. The rearrangement uses TRBV4-3 and TRBJ2-7; TRBD1 agrees at 8 bases. The CDR3 is 15 residues long. The germline V gene has CDR1 LGHNA and CDR2 YSLEER. The CDR3, as DNA: TGCGCCAGCAGCCAAGGGACAGGGATTAGCTACGAGCATTACTTC. It yields the protein CASSQGTGISYEHYF.

The rearrangement links TRBV10-3 to TRBJ2-7, with 11 nucleotides matching TRBD1. The V segment lost 6 bases and the J segment 0 bases; nucleotides outside the gene matches: 4. Germline V gene lookup returns CDR1 ENHRY and CDR2 SYGVKD. CDR3 length: 15 amino acids. This chain's CDR3 is CAISPGQGVSYEQYF. The CDR3 DNA reads as TGTGCCATCAGCCCGGGACAGGGGGTCTCCTACGAGCAGTACTTC.

This clone was seen many times. The chain combines TRBV30 with TRBJ2-2; 8 nucleotides match TRBD2. Germline lookup yields CDR1 GTSNPN and CDR2 SVGIG (reference sequence). V gave up 2 bases and J gave up 2 bases; unmatched junction bases: 4. The CDR3 consists of 15 residues. CDR3 DNA sequence: TGTGCCTGGAGTCGACTAGCGTTAAACACCGGGGAGCTGTTTTTT. Encoded protein: CAWSRLALNTGELFF.

This clone was found a few times. V gene TRBV28 combines with J gene TRBJ2-7, with TRBD2 matching 10 bases. With V trimmed by 3 bases and J by 3 bases, 2 bases remained unmatched. Germline lookup yields CDR1 MDHEN and CDR2 SYDVKM. The CDR3 is 14 residues long. The CDR3 sequence: CASSFLAGDYEQYF. As DNA, the CDR3 is TGTGCCAGCAGTTTCCTAGCGGGAGACTACGAGCAGTACTTC.

This clone was counted ten times or more. The chain couples TRBV4-3 to TRBJ2-3; D not certain. The CDR3 spans 15 residues. From germline, CDR1 is LGHNA and CDR2 YSLEER. Trimming shortened V by 4 bases and J by 0 bases, and 11 bases separated the two germline ends. The CDR3 loop is CASSPKRGSTDTQYF. The CDR3 region has the DNA TGCGCCAGCAGCCCAAAAAGAGGAAGCACAGATACGCAGTATTTT.

This clone was observed a handful of times. The chain links TRBV4-3 to TRBJ2-3; 14 bases match TRBD2. Germline lookup yields CDR1 LGHNA and CDR2 YSLEER. With 4 bases clipped from V and 7 bases from J, the junction kept 4 bases outside the gene matches. The CDR3 spans 15 residues. CDR3 sequence (DNA): TGCGCCAGCAGCCGCGGGACTAGCGGGAGCAATACGCAGTATTTT. This codes for CASSRGTSGSNTQYF.

J is TRBJ2-1 and V is TRBV11-2, with TRBD2 matching over 8 bases. The CDR3 covers 16 residues. J gave up 0 bases and V 8 bases, and 9 bases lay outside the gene matches. The germline CDR1 and CDR2 sequences are SGHAT and FQNNGV. CDR3 DNA sequence: TGTGCCAGCTCTCTCCGGGGGGGAAGCTCCTACAATGAGCAGTTCTTC. Its translation is CASSLRGGSSYNEQFF.

V is TRBV2 and J is TRBJ1-2; the D gene is possibly TRBD1 (5 bases). This CDR3 contains 14 residues. Trimming left V 6 bases short and J 6 bases short, with 17 bases between. Per the germline V gene, CDR1 is SNHLY and CDR2 is FYNNEI. The DNA for the CDR3 is TGTGCCAGCAGCCAACGAGTCAGGGTGCATGGCTACACCTTC. Translated, it gives CASSQRVRVHGYTF.

This clone came up many times. The chain joins TRBV19 to TRBJ2-1; 12 nucleotides agree with TRBD2. Germline CDR1 and CDR2: LNHDA and SQIVND (reference sequence). CDR3 length equals 16 residues. The V gene end was trimmed by 6 bases and the J gene end by 3 bases; junction bases not matched to a gene: 6. The CDR3 reads CASSRTSGTSYNEQFF. The CDR3 nucleotides read TGTGCCAGTAGCAGGACTAGCGGGACTAGCTACAATGAGCAGTTCTTC.